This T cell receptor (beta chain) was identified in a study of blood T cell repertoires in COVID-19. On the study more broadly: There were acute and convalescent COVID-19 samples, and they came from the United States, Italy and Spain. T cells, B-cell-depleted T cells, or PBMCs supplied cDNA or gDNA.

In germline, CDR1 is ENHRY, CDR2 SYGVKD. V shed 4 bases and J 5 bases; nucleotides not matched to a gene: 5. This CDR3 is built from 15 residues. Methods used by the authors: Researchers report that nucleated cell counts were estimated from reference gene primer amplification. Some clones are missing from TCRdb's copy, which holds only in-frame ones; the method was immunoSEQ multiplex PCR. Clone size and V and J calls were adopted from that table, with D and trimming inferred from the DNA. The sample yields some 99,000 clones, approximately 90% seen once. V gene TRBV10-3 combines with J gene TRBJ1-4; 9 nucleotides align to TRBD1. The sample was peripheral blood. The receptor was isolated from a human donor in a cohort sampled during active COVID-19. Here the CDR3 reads CAISGTGGRNEKLFF. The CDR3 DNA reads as TGTGCCATCAGTGGTACAGGGGGCAGAAATGAAAAACTGTTTTTT.